A single sample is the source of the 8 T cell receptor beta chains below, sequenced in a study of OX40 agonist ivuxolimab in advanced cancers. The assay was immunoSEQ multiplex PCR, and TCRdb's table has in-frame clones only and misses some. The sample contains around 46,000 clones, roughly four fifths of which appear only once. Sequences were derived from CD4+ or CD8+ T cells sorted from blood, sampled in a trial of the OX40 agonist ivuxolimab. The source of these receptors is an adult with an advanced solid tumor such as melanoma, head and neck, liver or kidney cancer.

This chain uses TRBV27 with TRBJ2-7; either TRBD1 or TRBD2 may supply D (5 bases each). Germline V gene data show CDR1 as MNHEY and CDR2 as SMNVEV (reference sequence). This CDR3 has 14 amino acids. Trimming cost V 8 bases and J 5 bases, with 19 bases left between them. The DNA for the CDR3 is TGTGCCAGCGAAAACTTTGGGGGAACCAACGAGCAGTACTTC. Its protein product is CASENFGGTNEQYF.

The J gene is TRBJ2-3, the V gene TRBV19; 8 bases align to TRBD2. V lost 6 bases to trimming and J lost 0 bases; unmatched junction nucleotides: 5. The CDR3 is made up of 15 amino acids. The V gene's germline CDR1 is LNHDA and CDR2 SQIVND (reference sequence). CDR3 in DNA: TGTGCCAGTAGGGGTAGCGGGGCTAGCACAGATACGCAGTATTTT. Its protein product is CASRGSGASTDTQYF.

This clone was counted between two and nine times. V usage is TRBV19 and J usage is TRBJ2-7, with D perhaps matching TRBD2 (5 bases). This CDR3 spans 16 amino acids. Trimming pared 4 bases from V and 5 bases from J, leaving 21 bases between. Germline CDR1 LNHDA, CDR2 SQIVND (reference sequence). This chain's CDR3 is CASSKTGGPVIHEQYF. The CDR3 DNA follows: TGTGCCAGTAGTAAGACCGGCGGGCCCGTCATCCACGAGCAGTACTTC.

The chain couples TRBV9 to TRBJ2-7; the D gene is possibly TRBD2 (5 bases). The length of the CDR3 is 15 residues. V gave up 6 bases and J gave up 0 bases, with 16 bases separating them. The V gene's germline CDR1 is SGDLS and CDR2 YYNGEE. The CDR3 sequence: CASTPHEAVSYEQYF. The CDR3 DNA reads TGTGCCAGCACCCCACATGAAGCGGTCTCCTACGAGCAGTACTTC.

The chain joins TRBV7-2 to TRBJ1-5; D perhaps matches TRBD1 (6 bases). Germline V gives CDR1 SGHTA, CDR2 FQGNSA. CDR3 length equals 14 residues. The V and J ends lost 5 bases and 0 bases respectively, with 8 bases between them. CDR3 sequence reads: CASSQGSSNQPQHF. DNA for the CDR3: TGTGCCAGCAGCCAGGGGAGTAGCAATCAGCCCCAGCATTTT. The entire variable domain, with the rest obtained from reference TRBV7-2 and TRBJ1-5, is as follows: GAGVSQSPSNKVTEKGKDVELRCDPISGHTALYWYRQSLGQGLEFLIYFQGNSAPDKSGLPSDRFSAERTGGSVSTLTIQRTQQEDSAVYLCASSQGSSNQPQHFGDGTRLSIL.

J is TRBJ1-5 and V is TRBV28; D might be TRBD1 (5 bases). The CDR3 is 17 amino acids. V was clipped by 6 bases and J by 2 bases, with 20 bases between them. CDR1 is MDHEN and CDR2 is SYDVKM in the germline V gene. CDR3 sequence reads: CASRVEGLPYGNQPQHF. The CDR3 DNA sequence: TGTGCCAGCAGGGTTGAGGGGTTGCCATATGGCAATCAGCCCCAGCATTTT.

The chain joins TRBV10-3 to TRBJ2-3; TRBD2 agrees at 9 bases. CDR1 is ENHRY, CDR2 SYGVKD, per germline. V shed 3 bases, J shed 4 bases, and the junction held 5 bases outside the gene matches. CDR3 length equals 15 residues. Written as DNA, the CDR3 is TGTGCCATCAGTGACGGACTAGCGAACGCAGATACGCAGTATTTT. Amino acids: CAISDGLANADTQYF.

This rearrangement joins TRBV7-3 to TRBJ2-5, with 7 nucleotides matching TRBD2. Trimming at V came to 4 bases and at J to 3 bases, leaving 20 bases not matched to a gene. Germline CDR1 reads SGHTA; CDR2 reads FQGTGA. CDR3 length: 19 residues. CDR3 nucleotide sequence: TGTGCCAGCAGCTCCGGAGGCAGGGTATATGCCGCGGGAGAAGAGACCCAGTACTTC. Protein: CASSSGGRVYAAGEETQYF.